The clone carrying this T cell receptor beta chain showed up just a few times. What it binds is unknown. This sample was included in a study of CD8 T cells in ankylosing spondylitis. Overall study results and limits: Seven to nine highly homologous variants formed a TCR beta motif that appeared characteristic of ankylosing spondylitis blood. Significantly higher representation of disease-linked clones was reported for matched ankylosing spondylitis synovial fluid.

Germline CDR1 reads SGHNT; CDR2 reads YYREEE (reference sequence). The CDR3 consists of 14 residues. Trimming stripped 2 bases from V and 2 bases from J, with 10 bases between. Each CDR3 protein is one row after TCRdb ran MiXCR on the 5' RACE reads. The sample has around 450,000 distinct CDR3 sequences; roughly 25% are singletons. The TCR was taken from a male donor with ankylosing spondylitis. The sample was blood, either unsorted or a sorted T cell fraction (not recorded which). This chain links TRBV5-4 with TRBJ1-2; weak D call: TRBD1 (6 bases). The CDR3 protein is CASSFPGGNYGYTF. The DNA of the CDR3 is TGTGCCAGCAGCTTCCCCGGGGGCAACTATGGCTACACCTTC. The complete variable domain, with remaining parts taken from reference TRBV5-4 and TRBJ1-2, reads ETGVTQSPTHLIKTRGQQVTLRCSSQSGHNTVSWYQQALGQGPQFIFQYYREEENGRGNFPPRFSGLQFPNYSSELNVNALELDDSALYLCASSFPGGNYGYTFGSGTRLTVV.